This paragraph reports one T cell receptor (beta chain). From blood CD8+ and CD4+ T cells, the TCR beta chain was sequenced. Roughly 0.45 to 1 ug RNA was reverse transcribed with random hexamers. Amplification of the TCR beta CDR3 was carried out by immunoSEQ multiplex PCR, which spanned a total of 54 Vbeta and 13 Jbeta segments. A single record per CDR3 protein comes from TCRdb applying MiXCR to the immunoSEQ multiplex PCR reads. The table records around 200,000 distinct CDR3 sequences, roughly 96% of them present only once. In germline, CDR1 is LNHDA, CDR2 SQIVND (reference sequence). The length of the CDR3 is 14 residues. J gave up 4 bases and V 1 base, and 1 base lay outside the gene matches. The data were obtained in a study of CD8 T cells in Susac syndrome.

Specimen: CD4+ T cells from PBMCs. The receptor comes from a human donor in good health. The J gene is TRBJ2-3, the V gene TRBV19, with 8 bases identical to TRBD2. CDR3 sequence reads: CASSIAAGADTQYF. CDR3 DNA sequence: TGTGCCAGTAGTATAGCAGCGGGAGCAGATACGCAGTATTTT.